The rows below give T cell receptor beta chains drawn from one sample of a study of human T cells and chemical hapten exposure. TCRdb ran MiXCR on the RACE reads and lists one entry per CDR3 protein. The sample has tens of thousands of distinct CDR3 sequences; 9% to 12% are singletons. This material consisted of whole blood, taken in connection with sensitization to the hapten diphenylcyclopropenone (DPC). The source is a man aged 45-65 years with alopecia areata. Some clones in this sample may be carry-over from other donors' samples. Both conserved end residues are part of each CDR3. Each record gives: clone size, V gene, D gene, J gene, CDR3 protein, CDR3 DNA. A D gene is named only where the DNA matches it firmly. A row's size may be missing; if present it is once, few, many or a size class.

many	TRBV6-4	.	TRBJ2-7	CASSDFGNGQRGYEQYF	.
many	TRBV7-2	TRBD1	TRBJ2-5	CASSSTPGQGVKTQYF	TGTGCCAGCAGCTCAACCCCGGGACAGGGGGTAAAGACCCAGTACTTC
many	TRBV7-2	TRBD1	TRBJ2-7	CASSLPGQVSYEQYF	TGTGCCAGCAGCCTTCCGGGACAGGTCTCCTACGAGCAGTACTTC
many	TRBV5-1	.	TRBJ2-5	CASSLGDSGQETQYF	TGCGCCAGCAGCTTGGGTGATAGCGGCCAAGAGACCCAGTACTTC
many	TRBV7-9	.	TRBJ1-3	CASSLGLATSGNTIYF	TGTGCCAGCAGCTTAGGATTGGCCACCTCTGGAAACACCATATATTTT
many	TRBV12-3/TRBV12-4	.	TRBJ1-2	CASSHTVSRNYGYTF	TGTGCCAGCAGCCATACCGTGTCACGGAACTATGGCTACACCTTC
medium-sized	TRBV20-1	.	TRBJ2-1	CSAKDRSSYNEQFF	TGCAGTGCTAAGGACCGTAGCTCCTACAATGAGCAGTTCTTC
many	TRBV12-3/TRBV12-4	.	TRBJ2-1	CASSSTGRYNEQFF	TGTGCCAGCAGCTCGACAGGGAGGTACAATGAGCAGTTCTTC
many	TRBV6-6	TRBD1	TRBJ2-5	CASSPGQGIQETQYF	TGTGCCAGCAGTCCGGGACAGGGAATCCAAGAGACCCAGTACTTC
.	TRBV20-1	.	TRBJ1-1	CSAREGTANTEAFF	TGCAGTGCTAGAGAGGGGACGGCGAACACTGAAGCTTTCTTT
many	TRBV19	.	TRBJ1-2	CASSIQGNYGYTF	TGTGCCAGTAGTATACAGGGGAACTATGGCTACACCTTC
many	TRBV20-1	.	TRBJ1-4	CSAVGQREKLFF	TGCAGTGCTGTAGGACAGCGGGAAAAACTGTTTTTT
many	TRBV18	.	TRBJ1-2	CASSPLGTQLNYGYTF	TGTGCCAGCTCACCACTGGGCACCCAGCTTAACTATGGCTACACCTTC
many	TRBV6-5	TRBD1	TRBJ2-3	CASSYLGQGVNTQYF	TGTGCCAGCAGTTACCTGGGGCAGGGGGTAAATACGCAGTATTTT
.	TRBV2	.	TRBJ2-4	CASRKDSETAKNIQYF	TGTGCCAGCAGGAAGGACAGTGAAACAGCCAAAAACATTCAGTACTTC
few	TRBV20-1	.	TRBJ2-7	CSARGVRKHEQYF	TGCAGTGCTAGAGGAGTACGGAAGCACGAGCAGTACTTC
many	TRBV24-1	.	TRBJ1-1	CATSDRTGEAFF	TGTGCCACCAGTGATCGGACTGGTGAAGCTTTCTTT
many	TRBV27	.	TRBJ1-2	CASSPSRGVSVYGYTF	TGTGCCAGCAGTCCCTCTAGGGGGGTATCAGTCTATGGCTACACCTTC
many	TRBV2	TRBD2	TRBJ2-7	CASSVKRGSILSYEQYF	TGTGCCAGCAGTGTGAAGCGGGGATCCATTCTTTCCTACGAGCAGTACTTC
many	TRBV7-2	TRBD2	TRBJ2-1	CASSLAFGGSSHEQFF	TGTGCCAGCAGCTTAGCGTTTGGCGGGAGCTCCCATGAGCAGTTCTTC
many	TRBV4-1	TRBD2	TRBJ2-3	CASSPLAGSTDTQYF	TGCGCCAGCAGCCCTCTAGCGGGAAGCACAGATACGCAGTATTTT
.	TRBV6-2/TRBV6-3	.	TRBJ1-1	CASTSGVRNTEAFF	TGTGCCAGCACCAGCGGGGTCCGTAACACTGAAGCTTTCTTT
many	TRBV7-9	TRBD2	TRBJ2-3	CASSLDASGRTDTQYF	TGTGCCAGCAGCTTAGATGCTAGCGGGAGAACAGATACGCAGTATTTT
.	TRBV6-5	.	TRBJ2-5	CASSYSISPGETQYF	TGTGCCAGCAGTTACTCTATCTCTCCTGGGGAGACCCAGTACTTC
.	TRBV10-3	TRBD1	TRBJ2-5	CAIAAGTGFQETQYF	TGTGCCATCGCCGCCGGGACAGGGTTTCAAGAGACCCAGTACTTC
many	TRBV12-3/TRBV12-4	.	TRBJ2-1	CASSYVEFYNEQFF	TGTGCCAGCAGTTACGTGGAGTTCTACAATGAGCAGTTCTTC
many	TRBV7-9	.	TRBJ2-1	CASSLELASNEQFF	TGTGCCAGCAGCTTAGAGTTAGCCTCCAATGAGCAGTTCTTC
.	TRBV12-3/TRBV12-4	.	TRBJ2-1	CASSPSGGRGYNEQFF	TGTGCCAGCTCCCCTTCAGGAGGGAGAGGGTACAATGAGCAGTTCTTC
.	TRBV5-1	.	TRBJ2-7	CASSLAERAYEQYF	TGCGCCAGCAGCTTGGCGGAGAGGGCCTACGAGCAGTACTTC
few	TRBV6-2/TRBV6-3	TRBD2	TRBJ2-4	CASSYDGTSGSILTRNIQYF	TGTGCCAGCAGTTACGATGGGACTAGCGGGTCAATACTAACAAGAAACATTCAGTACTTC
many	TRBV4-3	.	TRBJ2-1	CASSQDGLSYNEQFF	TGCGCCAGCAGCCAAGATGGCCTTTCCTACAATGAGCAGTTCTTC
few	TRBV28	.	TRBJ2-4	CASSPFGNQADIQYF	TGTGCCAGCAGTCCCTTTGGAAACCAGGCGGACATTCAGTACTTC
many	TRBV20-1	.	TRBJ2-3	CSAEDSLSTDTQYF	TGCAGTGCCGAAGACAGTCTCAGCACAGATACGCAGTATTTT
many	TRBV20-1	.	TRBJ2-1	CSAPSQGGYNEQFF	TGCAGTGCTCCCTCCCAGGGGGGTTACAATGAGCAGTTCTTC
once	TRBV2	TRBD1	TRBJ2-3	CASRAYTGETDTQYF	TGTGCCAGCCGAGCCTACACAGGGGAAACAGATACGCAGTATTTT
few	TRBV7-9	TRBD1	TRBJ1-2	CASSWGQDGYTF	TGTGCCAGCAGCTGGGGACAGGATGGCTACACCTTC
many	TRBV6-6	.	TRBJ1-1	CASSPGGARGAEAFF	TGTGCCAGCAGCCCCGGGGGGGCAAGGGGGGCTGAAGCTTTCTTT
few	TRBV5-1	.	TRBJ2-1	CASSLDSANNEQFF	TGCGCCAGCAGCTTGGACTCTGCCAACAATGAGCAGTTCTTC
many	TRBV6-5	.	TRBJ2-7	CASTNRAYEQYF	TGTGCCAGCACTAACAGGGCCTACGAGCAGTACTTC
many	TRBV18	.	TRBJ1-1	CASSPQENTEAFF	TGTGCCAGCTCACCACAAGAGAACACTGAAGCTTTCTTT
many	TRBV29-1	.	TRBJ2-3	CSVMSNARDTQYF	TGCAGCGTTATGTCTAACGCCCGAGATACGCAGTATTTT